Below, one TCR beta chain is given with its context. The antigen is unknown. The data originate from a study of shared clonotypes between healthy human individuals. Overall study: The people who gave samples were two women and a few men aged 18 to 49.

The ends were cut back, 3 bases at V and 2 bases at J, with 16 bases in the middle. Germline V CDR1 and CDR2: SGHTA, FQGNSA. The CDR3 has 16 residues. Study-level results: Some naive CD4 clonotypes, roughly 4.8%, turned up in common across a handful of donors. Sample collection involved blood only; tissue repertoires are likely different.

Sequenced by immunoSEQ multiplex PCR; TCRdb stores in-frame clones only, minus some. The sample holds 2 million to 2.5 million clones; approximately 96% are singletons and the top ten take approximately 0.13%. The sequence was collected from a man younger than 30 in good health. Specimen: naive CD4+ T cells sorted from blood. Sample subset: CD45RA+ positively selected. The chain is built from TRBV7-2 and TRBJ2-5; TRBD1 might be the D (6 bases). The CDR3 protein is CASSFLGTSIQETQYF. The DNA of the CDR3 is TGTGCCAGCAGCTTTCTCGGGACATCAATTCAAGAGACCCAGTACTTC.